This TCR beta chain was sequenced in a study of shared clonotypes between healthy human individuals. Study results and limitations: The authors expected sequencing depth to affect clonotype sharing among donors.

Germline V CDR1 and CDR2: SGHVS, FNYEAQ. The CDR3 totals 15 residues. Trimming removed 5 bases from V and 0 bases from J; junction bases left unmatched: 6. TCRdb's table, derived via immunoSEQ multiplex PCR, lists solely in-frame clones and lacks some. Found here are 1.5 million to 2.5 million clones, approximately 94% of them singletons; the top ten hold less than 1.5%. In the case of this clone: Its matching antigen is unknown.

Naive CD8 isolation took CD45RO-negative cells positively selected for CCR7 and excluded terminally differentiated effector memory CD45RA+ cells. What was sequenced was naive CD8+ T cells sorted from blood. The V call is TRBV7-6, the J call TRBJ1-1, with TRBD1 matching 7 bases. This TCR derives from a man younger than 30 in good health. The CDR3 protein is CASSLGTAMNTEAFF. The CDR3 bases are TGTGCCAGCAGCCTGGGGACAGCCATGAACACTGAAGCTTTCTTT.